This T cell receptor beta chain was found in a study of blood T cell repertoires in COVID-19. Study-level information: Samples representing acute and convalescent COVID-19 were sourced from the United States, Italy and Spain. Sample material is recorded as cDNA or gDNA derived from T cells, B-cell-depleted T cells, or PBMCs.

Sequencing was performed with immunoSEQ multiplex PCR; in TCRdb, only in-frame clones are kept and a portion is missing. The table shows about 220,000 clones, with around 80% occurring only once. The source is a woman aged 70-85 years with acute or convalescent COVID-19. Sequenced sample: peripheral blood.

CDR3 bases: TGCGCCAGCAGCCTAGGGACTAGCGGGGGGGCCGGCACCGGGGAGCTGTTTTTT. As protein: CASSLGTSGGAGTGELFF. V is TRBV5-1 and J is TRBJ2-2, with TRBD2 matching 16 bases. The CDR3 contains 18 residues. V was clipped by 4 bases and J by 4 bases; unmatched bases: 7. CDR1 SGHRS and CDR2 YFSETQ come from the germline V gene.